These 21 T cell receptor beta chains were all obtained from the same sample, sequenced in a study of cytomegalovirus exposure and HLA in healthy donors. PCR used 60 Vbeta primers and 13 Jbeta primers. Assay used: immunoSEQ multiplex PCR; TCRdb lists only in-frame clones, some missing. The profile covers 90,000 or so clones, with nearly 80% appearing a single time and roughly 6% taken by the ten largest. The sample consisted of PBMCs. The receptors were gathered from a female donor in good health and CMV-seronegative.

V usage is TRBV4-1 and J usage is TRBJ2-7; TRBD2 matches at 7 bases. This CDR3 region has 16 residues. Per germline, CDR1 MGHRA and CDR2 YSYEKL. V lost 0 bases and J lost 2; bases outside the gene matches: 7. The CDR3 region has the DNA TGCGCCAGCAGCCAAGATGAACGGGGGGACCCCTACGAGCAGTACTTC. It encodes CASSQDERGDPYEQYF.

A remark on this clone: Other DNA sequences within the sample encode an identical CDR3. This chain joins TRBV14 and TRBJ1-4, with D possibly TRBD1 on 5 matching bases. CDR1 is SGHDN, CDR2 FVKESK, per germline. V lost 4 bases to trimming and J lost 5 bases, with 17 bases between them. CDR3 length: 16 residues. The CDR3 spells CASSLKQGAGNEKLFF. The CDR3 DNA follows: TGTGCCAGCAGCCTAAAACAAGGGGCAGGAAATGAAAAACTGTTTTTT.

The genes are TRBV27 and TRBJ2-5; possible D gene TRBD1, 6 bases. This CDR3 region has 14 residues. CDR1 and CDR2 (germline): MNHEY, SMNVEV (reference sequence). V was shortened by 5 bases and J by 5 bases, with 15 bases between the two germline ends. The CDR3 DNA follows: TGTGCCAGCAGTATACAGTACAGGGACGAGACCCAGTACTTC. Translating it yields CASSIQYRDETQYF.

The V and J genes are TRBV13 and TRBJ1-2, with 10 bases lining up with TRBD1. The CDR3 has 14 amino acids. V lost 5 bases, J lost 2 bases, and 2 bases stayed unmatched. From germline, CDR1 is PRHDT and CDR2 FYEKMQ (reference sequence). CDR3 loop: CASSEGQGNYGYTF. The CDR3 DNA reads TGTGCCAGCAGCGAGGGACAGGGGAACTATGGCTACACCTTC.

V usage is TRBV29-1 and J usage is TRBJ2-6; no definite D call. The CDR3 is 13 amino acids. The germline V gene has CDR1 SQVTM and CDR2 ANQGSEA. Trimming removed 4 bases at V and 0 bases at J, with 4 bases between. The DNA for the CDR3 is TGCAGCGTTGGTAGCTCTGGGGCCAACGTCCTGACTTTC. Residues: CSVGSSGANVLTF.

For the CDR3, the DNA is TGTGCCAGTAATTGGGACAGATCGCTATTGAGCAATCAGCCCCAGCATTTT. Amino acid sequence: CASNWDRSLLSNQPQHF. This chain connects TRBV27 to TRBJ1-5, with 7 bases lining up with TRBD1. CDR3 length: 17 residues. V lost 9 bases and J lost 1; bases outside the gene matches: 15. Germline CDR1 MNHEY, CDR2 SMNVEV (reference sequence).

The V gene is TRBV4-3, the J gene TRBJ2-7; 7 bases are a match to TRBD1. CDR1 and CDR2 from the germline V gene are LGHNA and YSLEER. V shed 11 bases, J shed 3 bases, and the junction held 7 bases outside the gene matches. CDR3 length: 12 residues. Here the CDR3 DNA reads TGCGCCGGACAGGTAGCTGACTACGAGCAGTACTTC. Residues: CAGQVADYEQYF.

The V and J genes are TRBV7-2 and TRBJ1-2; a weak D match, TRBD1 (5 bases). In germline, CDR1 is SGHTA, CDR2 FQGNSA. V dropped 1 base and J dropped 6 bases, with 9 bases sitting between them. CDR3 size: 13 residues. This CDR3 is CASSLGQRDGYTF. DNA of the CDR3: TGTGCCAGCAGCTTAGGACAGCGAGATGGCTACACCTTC.

The chain employs TRBV6-4 and TRBJ2-7, with TRBD2 matching over 11 bases. The CDR3 spans 18 residues. CDR1 and CDR2 (germline): MRHNA, SNTAGT. With 5 bases clipped from V and 0 bases from J, the junction kept 12 bases outside the gene matches. CDR3 in DNA: TGTGCCAGCAGTCAACCTGCGCTAGCGGGAGGATTCTCCTACGAGCAGTACTTC. Protein: CASSQPALAGGFSYEQYF.

The rearrangement links TRBV2 to TRBJ2-5; 8 bases agree with TRBD1. This CDR3 contains 14 residues. CDR1 and CDR2 from the germline V gene are SNHLY and FYNNEI. V dropped 1 base and J dropped 2; count of bases not matched to a gene: 0. The CDR3 sequence: CASSEGTGQETQYF. In nucleotides, the CDR3 is TGTGCCAGCAGTGAAGGGACAGGGCAAGAGACCCAGTACTTC. Full variable domain (outside the CDR3, taken from reference TRBV2 and TRBJ2-5): EPEVTQTPSHQVTQMGQEVILRCVPISNHLYFYWYRQILGQKVEFLVSFYNNEISEKSEIFDDQFSVERPDGSNFTLKIRSTKLEDSAMYFCASSEGTGQETQYFGPGTRLLVL.

The genes are TRBV19 and TRBJ1-2; 7 nucleotides align to TRBD1. The V gene end was trimmed by 6 bases and the J gene end by 8 bases; junction bases not matched to a gene: 12. The CDR3 loop spans 14 amino acids. In germline, CDR1 is LNHDA, CDR2 SQIVND (reference sequence). The CDR3 DNA reads as TGTGCCAGTAGCCAACGGGACAGTTGGGGGGGCTACACCTTC. Amino acid sequence: CASSQRDSWGGYTF. Complete variable domain (other parts from reference TRBV19 and TRBJ1-2): DGGITQSPKYLFRKEGQNVTLSCEQNLNHDAMYWYRQDPGQGLRLIYYSQIVNDFQKGDIAEGYSVSREKKESFPLTVTSAQKNPTAFYLCASSQRDSWGGYTFGSGTRLTVV.

The chain joins TRBV28 to TRBJ2-3; D gene ambiguous. This CDR3 is built from 13 residues. V was trimmed by 4 bases and J by 4 bases, leaving 9 bases between them. Germline V gives CDR1 MDHEN, CDR2 SYDVKM. CDR3 nucleotide sequence: TGTGCCAGCAGTTCCACATTTCCAGATACGCAGTATTTT. Translation gives CASSSTFPDTQYF.

This chain uses TRBV9 with TRBJ1-2; no definite D call. This CDR3 region has 14 residues. Trimming took 2 bases from V and 4 from J, leaving 12 bases between them. Germline lookup yields CDR1 SGDLS and CDR2 YYNGEE. DNA for the CDR3: TGTGCCAGCAGCGTCGAGGGCTCCAGCTATGGCTACACCTTC. Amino acids: CASSVEGSSYGYTF.

This chain uses TRBV5-4 with TRBJ2-7; 7 bases match TRBD2. The germline gives CDR1 SGHNT, CDR2 YYREEE (reference sequence). V trimming: 4 bases; J trimming: 1 base; junction bases outside the gene matches: 14. The CDR3 runs 17 residues. Here the CDR3 reads CASSLGGSGTVSYEQYF. Written as DNA, the CDR3 is TGTGCCAGCAGCCTGGGGGGGAGCGGGACGGTATCCTACGAGCAGTACTTC.

This chain connects TRBV9 to TRBJ1-1; D not certain. CDR3 length: 15 amino acids. Looked up from germline, CDR1 is SGDLS and CDR2 is YYNGEE. V was clipped by 2 bases and J by 1 base, with 12 bases between them. Here the CDR3 DNA reads TGTGCCAGCAGCGTGAGGGTACAAGCGAACACTGAAGCTTTCTTT. It encodes CASSVRVQANTEAFF.

The V gene is TRBV15, the J gene TRBJ2-2; TRBD2 is a possible D gene (6 bases). CDR1 and CDR2 (germline): LNHNV, YYDKDF (reference sequence). The CDR3 spans 15 residues. V lost 4 bases, J lost 4 bases, and 13 bases lay in between. The CDR3 region is CATSIGGLGTGELFF. DNA for the CDR3: TGTGCCACCAGCATCGGAGGGTTGGGCACCGGGGAGCTGTTTTTT.

V and J are TRBV7-6 and TRBJ1-4; D unclear. The CDR3 loop spans 12 amino acids. Germline-derived CDR1 and CDR2 are SGHVS and FNYEAQ. V gave up 5 bases and J gave up 8 bases, with 9 bases separating them. DNA for the CDR3: TGTGCCAGCAGCCCAGGCGGGGAAAAACTGTTTTTT. Its protein product is CASSPGGEKLFF.

The chain links TRBV5-4 to TRBJ2-2; D might be TRBD1 (7 bases). V lost 5 bases to trimming and J lost 5 bases, with 19 bases between them. Germline V lookup: CDR1 SGHNT, CDR2 YYREEE (reference sequence). The length of the CDR3 is 16 residues. The CDR3 DNA sequence: TGTGCCAGCAGGCGCGGAGGGGCAGGGGGGACCGGGGAGCTGTTTTTT. It translates to CASRRGGAGGTGELFF.

This chain connects TRBV5-4 to TRBJ1-3; 9 nucleotides agree with TRBD1. This CDR3 has 16 residues. Germline loops: CDR1 SGHNT, CDR2 YYREEE (reference sequence). The ends lost 0 bases at V and 8 bases at J; junction bases unmatched: 9. DNA of the CDR3: TGTGCCAGCAGCTTGGCCCCGGGACAGGGAATACACACCATATATTTT. This gives the protein CASSLAPGQGIHTIYF.

This clone was counted a single time. The chain couples TRBV28 to TRBJ2-1, with D perhaps matching TRBD2 (7 bases). The germline CDR1 and CDR2 sequences are MDHEN and SYDVKM. Trimming removed 11 bases at V and 0 bases at J, with 11 bases between. This CDR3 has 13 residues. CDR3 amino acids: CAARGASYNEQFF. CDR3 sequence (DNA): TGTGCCGCTCGGGGGGCCTCCTACAATGAGCAGTTCTTC.

This chain connects TRBV28 to TRBJ2-5, with TRBD2 as a possible D gene (6 bases). Germline V gives CDR1 MDHEN, CDR2 SYDVKM. Trimming left V 2 bases short and J 9 bases short, with 10 bases between. The CDR3 is 12 residues long. The DNA for the CDR3 is TGTGCCAGCAGTTTAGAGCCGGGGGCCCAGTACTTC. Translating gives CASSLEPGAQYF.